This record covers a single TCR beta chain. TCRdb reprocessed the 5' RACE reads, with one entry per CDR3 protein and no DNA. Recorded for this sample: about 460,000 distinct CDR3 sequences. This record belongs to a study of T cells expressing NK-cell markers. CDR1 and CDR2 (germline): LGHNT, FRNRAP. This CDR3 comprises 13 residues. Material: blood T cells: a sorted CD56 or NKG2C T cell subset, CD4+ or CD8+ T cells, or bulk PBMC T cells (not recorded which). V and J are TRBV12-5 and TRBJ2-1; TCRdb's D call, TRBD1, is unchecked because there is no DNA. The source is a woman between 50 and 59 years old in good health. The CDR3 loop is CASVVASRAEQFF. The full variable domain, with the rest looked up from reference TRBV12-5 and TRBJ2-1, is DARVTQTPRHKVTEMGQEVTMRCQPILGHNTVFWYRQTMMQGLELLAYFRNRAPLDDSGMPKDRFSAEMPDATLATLKIQPSEPRDSAVYFCASVVASRAEQFFGPGTRLTVL.